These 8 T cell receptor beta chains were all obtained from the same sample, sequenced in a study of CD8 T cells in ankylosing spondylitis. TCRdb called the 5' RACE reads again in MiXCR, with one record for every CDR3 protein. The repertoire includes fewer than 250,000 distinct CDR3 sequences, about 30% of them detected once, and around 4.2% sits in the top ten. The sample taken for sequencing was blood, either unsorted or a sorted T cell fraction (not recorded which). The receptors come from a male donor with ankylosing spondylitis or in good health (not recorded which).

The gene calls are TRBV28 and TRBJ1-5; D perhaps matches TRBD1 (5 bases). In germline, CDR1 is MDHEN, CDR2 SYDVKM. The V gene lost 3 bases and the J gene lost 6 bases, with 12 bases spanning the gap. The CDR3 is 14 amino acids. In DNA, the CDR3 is TGTGCCAGCAGTTTTAGGGGAGATGGTCAGCCCCAGCATTTT. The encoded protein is CASSFRGDGQPQHF.

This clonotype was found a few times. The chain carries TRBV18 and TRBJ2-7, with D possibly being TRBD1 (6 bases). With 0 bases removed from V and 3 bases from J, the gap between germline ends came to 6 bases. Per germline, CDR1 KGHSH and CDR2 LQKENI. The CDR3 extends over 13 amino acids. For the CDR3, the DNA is TGTGCCAGCTCACCACCGACAGGCTACGAGCAGTACTTC. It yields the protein CASSPPTGYEQYF. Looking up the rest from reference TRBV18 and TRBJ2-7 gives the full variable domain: NAGVMQNPRHLVRRRGQEARLRCSPMKGHSHVYWYRQLPEEGLKFMVYLQKENIIDESGMPKERFSAEFPKEGPSILRIQQVVRGDSAAYFCASSPPTGYEQYFGPGTRLTVT.

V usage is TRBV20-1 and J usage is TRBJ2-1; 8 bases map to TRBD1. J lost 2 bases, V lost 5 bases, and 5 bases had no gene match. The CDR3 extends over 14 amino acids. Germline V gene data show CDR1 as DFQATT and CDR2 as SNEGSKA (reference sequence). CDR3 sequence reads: CSAPDRGPYNEQFF. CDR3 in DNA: TGCAGTGCTCCCGACAGGGGCCCCTACAATGAGCAGTTCTTC.

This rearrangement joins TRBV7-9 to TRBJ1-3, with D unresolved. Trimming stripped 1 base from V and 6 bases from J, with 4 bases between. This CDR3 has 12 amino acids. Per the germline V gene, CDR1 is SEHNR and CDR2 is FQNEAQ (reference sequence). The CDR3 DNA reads TGTGCCAGCAGCTTAGTGGCAAACACCATATATTTT. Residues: CASSLVANTIYF.

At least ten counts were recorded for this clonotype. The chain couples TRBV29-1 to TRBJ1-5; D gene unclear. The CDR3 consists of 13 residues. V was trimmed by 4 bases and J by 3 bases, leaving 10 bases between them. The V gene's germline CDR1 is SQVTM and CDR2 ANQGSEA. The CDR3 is CSVGPGSNQPQHF. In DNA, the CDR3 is TGCAGCGTTGGCCCCGGTTCCAATCAGCCCCAGCATTTT.

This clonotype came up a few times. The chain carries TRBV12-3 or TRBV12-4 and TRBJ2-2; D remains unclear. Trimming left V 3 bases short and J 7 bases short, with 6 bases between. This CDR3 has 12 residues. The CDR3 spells CASSLWDGELFF. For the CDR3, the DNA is TGTGCCAGCAGTTTGTGGGACGGGGAGCTGTTTTTT.

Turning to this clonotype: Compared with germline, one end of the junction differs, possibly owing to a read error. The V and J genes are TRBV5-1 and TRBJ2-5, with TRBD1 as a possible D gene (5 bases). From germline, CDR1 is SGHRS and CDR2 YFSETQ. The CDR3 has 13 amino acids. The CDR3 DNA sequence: TGCGCCTGCAGGGTGGGCCTCCAAGAGACCCAGTACTTC. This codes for CACRVGLQETQYF.

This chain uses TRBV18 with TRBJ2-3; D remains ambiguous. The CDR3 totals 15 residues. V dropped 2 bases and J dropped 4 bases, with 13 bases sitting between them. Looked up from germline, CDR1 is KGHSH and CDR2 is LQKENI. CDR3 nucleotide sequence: TGTGCCAGCTCACCATCGGCAGGAGTAGCAGATACGCAGTATTTT. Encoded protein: CASSPSAGVADTQYF.